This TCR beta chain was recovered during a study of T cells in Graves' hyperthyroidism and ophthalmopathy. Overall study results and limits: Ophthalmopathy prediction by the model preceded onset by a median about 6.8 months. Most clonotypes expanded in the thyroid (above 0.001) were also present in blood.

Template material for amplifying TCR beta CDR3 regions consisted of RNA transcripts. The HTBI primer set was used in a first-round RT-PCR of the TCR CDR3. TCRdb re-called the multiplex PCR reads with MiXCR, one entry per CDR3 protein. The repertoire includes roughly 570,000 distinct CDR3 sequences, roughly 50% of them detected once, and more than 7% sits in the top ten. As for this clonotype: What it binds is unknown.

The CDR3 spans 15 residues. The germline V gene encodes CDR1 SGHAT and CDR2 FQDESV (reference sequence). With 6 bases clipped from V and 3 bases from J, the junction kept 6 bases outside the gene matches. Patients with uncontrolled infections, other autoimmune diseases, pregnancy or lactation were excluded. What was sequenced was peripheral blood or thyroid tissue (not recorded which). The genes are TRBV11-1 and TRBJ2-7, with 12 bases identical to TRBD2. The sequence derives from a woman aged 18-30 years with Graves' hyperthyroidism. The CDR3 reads CASRARTSGNYEQYF. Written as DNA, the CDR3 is TGTGCCAGCAGGGCTCGGACTAGCGGGAACTACGAGCAGTACTTC.